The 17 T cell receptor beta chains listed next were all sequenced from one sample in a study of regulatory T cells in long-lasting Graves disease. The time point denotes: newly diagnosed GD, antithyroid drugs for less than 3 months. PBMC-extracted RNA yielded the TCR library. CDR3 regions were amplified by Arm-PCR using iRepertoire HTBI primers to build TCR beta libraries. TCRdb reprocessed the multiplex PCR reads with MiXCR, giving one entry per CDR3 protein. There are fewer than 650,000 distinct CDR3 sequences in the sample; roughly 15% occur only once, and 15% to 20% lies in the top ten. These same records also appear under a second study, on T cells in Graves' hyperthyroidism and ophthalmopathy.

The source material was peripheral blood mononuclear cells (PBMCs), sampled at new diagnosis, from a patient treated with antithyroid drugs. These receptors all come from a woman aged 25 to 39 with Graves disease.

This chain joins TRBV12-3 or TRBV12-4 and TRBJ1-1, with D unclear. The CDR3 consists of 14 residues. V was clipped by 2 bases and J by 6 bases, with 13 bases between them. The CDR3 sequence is CASSLMGNLAEAFF. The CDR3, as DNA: TGTGCCAGCAGTTTAATGGGAAATTTGGCTGAAGCTTTCTTT.

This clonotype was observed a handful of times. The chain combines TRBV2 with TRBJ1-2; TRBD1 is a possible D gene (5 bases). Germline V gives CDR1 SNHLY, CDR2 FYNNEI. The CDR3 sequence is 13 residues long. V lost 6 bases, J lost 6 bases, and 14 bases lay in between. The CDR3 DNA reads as TGTGCCAGCAGGTGGACAACCGTCGATGGCTACACCTTC. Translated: CASRWTTVDGYTF.

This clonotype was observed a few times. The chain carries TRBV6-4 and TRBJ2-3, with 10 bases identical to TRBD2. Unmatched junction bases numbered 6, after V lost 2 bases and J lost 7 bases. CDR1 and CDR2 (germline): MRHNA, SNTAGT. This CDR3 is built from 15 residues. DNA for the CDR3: TGTGCCAGCAGTGACGAAGCGGGAGGGTCCTATACGCAGTATTTT. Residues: CASSDEAGGSYTQYF.

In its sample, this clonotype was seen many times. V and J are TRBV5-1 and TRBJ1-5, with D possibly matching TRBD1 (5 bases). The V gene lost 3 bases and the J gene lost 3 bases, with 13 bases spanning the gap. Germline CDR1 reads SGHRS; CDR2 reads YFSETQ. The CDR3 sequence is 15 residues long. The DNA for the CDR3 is TGCGCCAGCAGCTCCGGGACCCACCCCAATCAGCCCCAGCATTTT. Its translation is CASSSGTHPNQPQHF.

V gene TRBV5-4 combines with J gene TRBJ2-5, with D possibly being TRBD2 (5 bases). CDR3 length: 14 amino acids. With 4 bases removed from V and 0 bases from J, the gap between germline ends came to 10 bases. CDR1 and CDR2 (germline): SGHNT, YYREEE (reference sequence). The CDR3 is CASSMTGYQETQYF. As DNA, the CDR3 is TGTGCCAGCAGCATGACGGGGTACCAAGAGACCCAGTACTTC.

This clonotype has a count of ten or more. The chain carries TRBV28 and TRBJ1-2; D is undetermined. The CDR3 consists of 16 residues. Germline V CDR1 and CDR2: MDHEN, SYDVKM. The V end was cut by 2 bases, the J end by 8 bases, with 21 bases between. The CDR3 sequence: CASSLPAVSRRGGYTF. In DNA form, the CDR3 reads TGTGCCAGCAGTTTACCGGCAGTGAGCCGACGTGGGGGCTACACCTTC.

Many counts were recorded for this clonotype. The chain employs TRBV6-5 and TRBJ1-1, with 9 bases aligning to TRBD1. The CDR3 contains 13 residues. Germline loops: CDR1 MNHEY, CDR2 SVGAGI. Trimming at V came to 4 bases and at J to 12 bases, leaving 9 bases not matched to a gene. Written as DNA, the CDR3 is TGTGCCAGCAGTTTCCCAGGGACAGGGACAACTTTCTTT. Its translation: CASSFPGTGTTFF.

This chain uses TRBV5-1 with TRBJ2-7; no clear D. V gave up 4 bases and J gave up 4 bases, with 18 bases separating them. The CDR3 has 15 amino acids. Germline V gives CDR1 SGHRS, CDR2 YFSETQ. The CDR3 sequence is CASSPTRLGRYEQYF. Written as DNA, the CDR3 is TGCGCCAGCAGCCCCACGAGGCTGGGTAGATACGAGCAGTACTTC.

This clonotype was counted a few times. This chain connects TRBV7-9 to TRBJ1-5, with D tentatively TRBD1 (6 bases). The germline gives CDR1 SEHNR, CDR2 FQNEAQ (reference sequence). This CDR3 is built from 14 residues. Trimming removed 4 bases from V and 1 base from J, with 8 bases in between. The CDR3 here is CASSSDRSNQPQHF. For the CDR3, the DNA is TGTGCCAGCAGCTCCGACAGGAGCAATCAGCCCCAGCATTTT.

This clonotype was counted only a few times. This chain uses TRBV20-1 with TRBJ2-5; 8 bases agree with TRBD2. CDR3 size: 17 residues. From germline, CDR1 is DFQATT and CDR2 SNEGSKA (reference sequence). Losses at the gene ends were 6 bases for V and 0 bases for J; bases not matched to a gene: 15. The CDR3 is CSAAPGLGGGNQETQYF. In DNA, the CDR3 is TGCAGTGCGGCACCGGGACTAGGAGGTGGGAACCAAGAGACCCAGTACTTC.

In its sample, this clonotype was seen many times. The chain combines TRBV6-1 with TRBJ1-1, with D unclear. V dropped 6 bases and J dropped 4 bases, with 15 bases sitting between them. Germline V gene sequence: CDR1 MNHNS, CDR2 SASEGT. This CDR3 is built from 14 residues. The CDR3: CASSSRSLGTEAFF. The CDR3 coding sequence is TGTGCCAGCAGCAGCAGGAGTCTTGGCACTGAAGCTTTCTTT.

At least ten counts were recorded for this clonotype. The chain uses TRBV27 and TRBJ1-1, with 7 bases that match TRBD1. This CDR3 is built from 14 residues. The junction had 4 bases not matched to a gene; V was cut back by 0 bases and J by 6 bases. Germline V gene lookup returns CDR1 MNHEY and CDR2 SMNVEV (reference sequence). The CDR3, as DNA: TGTGCCAGCAGTTTATCGGGGGGACAGCCTGAAGCTTTCTTT. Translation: CASSLSGGQPEAFF.

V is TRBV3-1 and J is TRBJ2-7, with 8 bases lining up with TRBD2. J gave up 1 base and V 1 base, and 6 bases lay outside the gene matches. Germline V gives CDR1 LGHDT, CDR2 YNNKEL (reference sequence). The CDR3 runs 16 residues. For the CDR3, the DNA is TGTGCCAGCAGCCAAGGCGGGGGGACCATGTCCTACGAGCAGTACTTC. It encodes CASSQGGGTMSYEQYF.

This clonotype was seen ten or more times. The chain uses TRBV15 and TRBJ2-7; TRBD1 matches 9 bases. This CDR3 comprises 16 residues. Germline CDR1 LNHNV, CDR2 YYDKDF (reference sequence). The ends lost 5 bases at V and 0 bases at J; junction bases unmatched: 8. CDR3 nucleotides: TGTGCCACCAGCCACGTAGGGACAGGGAGCTCCTACGAGCAGTACTTC. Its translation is CATSHVGTGSSYEQYF. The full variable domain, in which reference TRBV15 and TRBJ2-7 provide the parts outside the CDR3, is DAMVIQNPRYQVTQFGKPVTLSCSQTLNHNVMYWYQQKSSQAPKLLFHYYDKDFNNEADTPDNFQSRRPNTSFCFLDIRSPGLGDTAMYLCATSHVGTGSSYEQYFGPGTRLTVT.

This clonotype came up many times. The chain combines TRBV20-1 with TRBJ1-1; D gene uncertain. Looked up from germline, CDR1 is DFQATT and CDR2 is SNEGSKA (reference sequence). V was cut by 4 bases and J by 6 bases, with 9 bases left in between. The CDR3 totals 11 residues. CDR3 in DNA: TGCAGTGCTACCGGTGGGGCTGAAGCTTTCTTT. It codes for CSATGGAEAFF.

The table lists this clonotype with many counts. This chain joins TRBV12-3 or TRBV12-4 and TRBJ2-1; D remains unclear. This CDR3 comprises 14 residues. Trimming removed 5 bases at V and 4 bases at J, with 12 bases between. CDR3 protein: CASSHQADYNEQFF. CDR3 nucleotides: TGTGCCAGCAGTCATCAGGCAGATTACAATGAGCAGTTCTTC.

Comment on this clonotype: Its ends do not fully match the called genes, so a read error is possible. The CDR3 bases are TGCGCCAGCAACCAAGTTGACTCGTACACTGAAGCTTTCTTT. Protein sequence: CASNQVDSYTEAFF. The V and J genes are TRBV4-1 and TRBJ1-1; D remains unclear. CDR1 and CDR2 from the germline V gene are MGHRA and YSYEKL. This CDR3 comprises 14 residues.